One and the same sample provided the 10 T cell receptor beta chains below, sequenced in a study of blood T cell repertoires in COVID-19. TCRdb's copy holds only in-frame clones and misses some; the assay was immunoSEQ multiplex PCR. The sample shows about 120,000 clones, around 80% of them seen only once. Sequenced: peripheral blood. The receptors were sampled from a man aged 55-75 years with active or convalescent COVID-19.

For the CDR3, the DNA is TGTGCCAGTGGCCTTAGCGGGAGAGATACGCAGTATTTT. Translated: CASGLSGRDTQYF. The chain uses TRBV19 and TRBJ2-3; TRBD2 aligns across 9 bases. The junction had 5 bases not matched to a gene; V was cut back by 8 bases and J by 5 bases. Germline CDR1 reads LNHDA; CDR2 reads SQIVND (reference sequence). The CDR3 is 13 residues long. Complete variable domain (other parts from reference TRBV19 and TRBJ2-3): DGGITQSPKYLFRKEGQNVTLSCEQNLNHDAMYWYRQDPGQGLRLIYYSQIVNDFQKGDIAEGYSVSREKKESFPLTVTSAQKNPTAFYLCASGLSGRDTQYFGPGTRLTVL.

CDR3 nucleotides: TGTGCCAGCTCACCAGCCGGCCAGACTAGCGGGAGTCGAGAGACCCAGTACTTC. Translating it yields CASSPAGQTSGSRETQYF. The genes are TRBV18 and TRBJ2-5, with 12 bases lining up with TRBD2. The CDR3 has 18 residues. CDR1 is KGHSH, CDR2 LQKENI, per germline. The V segment lost 2 bases and the J segment 4 bases; nucleotides outside the gene matches: 11.

V usage is TRBV10-3 and J usage is TRBJ2-1; 10 positions match TRBD2. Per the germline V gene, CDR1 is ENHRY and CDR2 is SYGVKD. This CDR3 comprises 12 residues. The J segment lost 6 bases and the V segment lost 11 bases, leaving 4 bases of the junction unmatched. In nucleotides, the CDR3 is TGTGCCGCTAGCGGGAGTGCCAATGAGCAGTTCTTC. It specifies CAASGSANEQFF.

The chain recombines TRBV18 with TRBJ2-7; perhaps TRBD2 as D (6 bases). Trimming took 2 bases from V and 4 from J, leaving 12 bases between them. The CDR3 spans 14 residues. Germline lookup yields CDR1 KGHSH and CDR2 LQKENI. CDR3 protein: CASSPVADQYEQYF. The CDR3 DNA sequence: TGTGCCAGCTCACCAGTAGCGGACCAATACGAGCAGTACTTC.

J is TRBJ2-7 and V is TRBV11-3, with 7 bases fitting TRBD2. Trimming cost V 4 bases and J 6 bases; bases outside gene matches: 9. The CDR3 has 14 amino acids. In germline, CDR1 is SGHNT, CDR2 YENEEA. The CDR3 region is CASSSGRGGSEQYF. The CDR3 DNA sequence: TGTGCCAGCAGCTCAGGACGGGGAGGGTCCGAGCAGTACTTC.

V gene TRBV6-2 or TRBV6-3 combines with J gene TRBJ1-1; 7 bases are a match to TRBD1. Germline V gives CDR1 MNHEY, CDR2 SVGEGT. This CDR3 spans 15 amino acids. V was pared by 2 bases and J by 5 bases, with 8 bases of the junction left unmatched. The DNA for the CDR3 is TGTGCCAGCAGTTACAACAGGGGCCGGGGAACTGAAGCTTTCTTT. It is translated as CASSYNRGRGTEAFF.

This clone was seen more than once but under ten times. The V call is TRBV27, the J call TRBJ2-1; the match to TRBD2 covers 7 bases. J was trimmed by 4 bases and V by 7 bases; bases with no gene match: 1. CDR1 MNHEY and CDR2 SMNVEV come from the germline V gene (reference sequence). This CDR3 contains 12 residues. The CDR3 DNA reads as TGTGCCAGCAAAGCGGGGTACAATGAGCAGTTCTTC. As protein: CASKAGYNEQFF.

V gene TRBV6-1 combines with J gene TRBJ2-5; possibly TRBD2 for D (5 bases). Trimming left V 3 bases short and J 5 bases short, with 16 bases between. Germline lookup yields CDR1 MNHNS and CDR2 SASEGT. The CDR3 has 15 residues. The DNA of the CDR3 is TGTGCCAGCAGTGATCTTAGCGTTTCTGGGGAGACCCAGTACTTC. It encodes CASSDLSVSGETQYF.

V and J are TRBV13 and TRBJ2-2; 10 bases map to TRBD1. J gave up 2 bases and V 5 bases, and 8 bases lay outside the gene matches. Germline V gene data show CDR1 as PRHDT and CDR2 as FYEKMQ (reference sequence). The CDR3 covers 17 residues. The CDR3 reads CASSQARQGANTGELFF. Written as DNA, the CDR3 is TGTGCCAGCAGCCAGGCTCGACAGGGGGCAAACACCGGGGAGCTGTTTTTT.

This chain uses TRBV11-3 with TRBJ2-1; 8 positions match TRBD2. Looked up from germline, CDR1 is SGHNT and CDR2 is YENEEA. J lost 6 bases, V lost 4 bases, and 5 bases had no gene match. This CDR3 is 14 amino acids long. The CDR3 region is CASSSNREGNEQFF. CDR3 sequence (DNA): TGTGCCAGCAGCTCGAACCGGGAGGGCAATGAGCAGTTCTTC.